The 4 T cell receptor beta chains reported below all come from one sample, sequenced in a study of regulatory T cells in long-lasting Graves disease. Building the TCR beta libraries relied on iRepertoire HTBI primers, and CDR3 regions underwent Arm-PCR. TCRdb reanalysed the multiplex PCR reads using MiXCR and keeps one entry per CDR3 protein. The table has more than 450,000 distinct CDR3 sequences, approximately 12% seen once. Time point: newly diagnosed GD, antithyroid drugs for less than 3 months. Extracted RNA from PBMCs served as the source of the TCR library. In addition, the sample was reused for a study of T cells in Graves' hyperthyroidism and ophthalmopathy.

The input for sequencing was peripheral blood mononuclear cells (PBMCs), taken at new diagnosis, from a patient treated with antithyroid drugs. Receptors originate from a woman younger than 45 with Graves disease.

The chain recombines TRBV15 with TRBJ2-3, with D unresolved. The CDR3 totals 18 residues. V dropped 1 base and J dropped 2 bases, with 19 bases sitting between them. Germline V gene lookup returns CDR1 LNHNV and CDR2 YYDKDF (reference sequence). The CDR3 region has the DNA TGTGCCACCAGCAGAGGCTCCGAATCCCCTTTTTTCACAGATACGCAGTATTTT. Translation: CATSRGSESPFFTDTQYF.

This clonotype was found many times. V usage is TRBV7-2 and J usage is TRBJ1-1; 8 bases fit TRBD1. The germline V gene has CDR1 SGHTA and CDR2 FQGNSA. The CDR3 runs 13 residues. V lost 5 bases to trimming and J lost 3 bases; unmatched junction nucleotides: 2. The DNA of the CDR3 is TGTGCCAGCAGCCGGGACAGGTACACTGAAGCTTTCTTT. Its translation: CASSRDRYTEAFF.

This clonotype was observed many times. V usage is TRBV28 and J usage is TRBJ2-1; 14 bases are shared with TRBD2. V trimming: 2 bases; J trimming: 3 bases; junction bases outside the gene matches: 9. The CDR3 has 19 amino acids. Germline V gene data show CDR1 as MDHEN and CDR2 as SYDVKM. DNA of the CDR3: TGTGCCAGCAGTTTAGCGGGGACTAGCGGGAGAATATTCTACAATGAGCAGTTCTTC. Residues: CASSLAGTSGRIFYNEQFF.

This clonotype was recorded many times. This chain uses TRBV30 with TRBJ1-5; D uncertain. CDR1 is GTSNPN and CDR2 is SVGIG in the germline V gene (reference sequence). This CDR3 is 15 amino acids long. The V and J ends lost 3 bases and 11 bases respectively, with 23 bases between them. In nucleotides, the CDR3 is TGTGCCTGGAGCAACACCCCGGGGAGGATCGAAGCCCAGCATTTT. Protein product: CAWSNTPGRIEAQHF.